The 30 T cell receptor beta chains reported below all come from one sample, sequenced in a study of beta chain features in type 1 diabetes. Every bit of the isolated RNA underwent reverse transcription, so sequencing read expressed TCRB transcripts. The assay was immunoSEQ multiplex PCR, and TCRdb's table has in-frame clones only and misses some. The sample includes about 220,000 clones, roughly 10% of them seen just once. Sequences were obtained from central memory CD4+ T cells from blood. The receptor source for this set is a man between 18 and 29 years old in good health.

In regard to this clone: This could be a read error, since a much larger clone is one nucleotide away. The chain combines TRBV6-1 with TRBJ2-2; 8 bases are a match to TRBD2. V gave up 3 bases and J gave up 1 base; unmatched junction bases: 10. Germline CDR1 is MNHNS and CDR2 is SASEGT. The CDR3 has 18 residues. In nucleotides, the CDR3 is TGTGCCAGCAGTGAGGCGGGCGCGAGCGGGGGGAACACCGGGGAGCTGTTTTTT. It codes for CASSEAGASGGNTGELFF.

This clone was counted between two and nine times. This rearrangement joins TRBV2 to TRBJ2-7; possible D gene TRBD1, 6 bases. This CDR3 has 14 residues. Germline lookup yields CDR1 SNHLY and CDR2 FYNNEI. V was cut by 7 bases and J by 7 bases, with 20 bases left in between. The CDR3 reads CASTVLTGAREQYF. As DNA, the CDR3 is TGTGCCAGCACGGTGTTGACAGGCGCGAGAGAGCAGTACTTC. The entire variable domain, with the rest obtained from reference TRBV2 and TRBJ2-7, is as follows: EPEVTQTPSHQVTQMGQEVILRCVPISNHLYFYWYRQILGQKVEFLVSFYNNEISEKSEIFDDQFSVERPDGSNFTLKIRSTKLEDSAMYFCASTVLTGAREQYFGPGTRLTVT.

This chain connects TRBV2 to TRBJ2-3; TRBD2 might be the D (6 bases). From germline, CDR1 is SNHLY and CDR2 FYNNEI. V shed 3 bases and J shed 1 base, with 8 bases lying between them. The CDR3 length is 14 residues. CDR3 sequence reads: CASSEWRGTDTQYF. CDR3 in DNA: TGTGCCAGCAGTGAGTGGAGGGGCACAGATACGCAGTATTTT.

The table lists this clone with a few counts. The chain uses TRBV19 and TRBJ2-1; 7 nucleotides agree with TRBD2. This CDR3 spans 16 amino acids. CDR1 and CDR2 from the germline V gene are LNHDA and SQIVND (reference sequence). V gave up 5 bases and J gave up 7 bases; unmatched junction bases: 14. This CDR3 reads CASSSPAGALRNEQFF. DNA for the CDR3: TGTGCCAGTAGTTCCCCCGCGGGAGCCTTACGAAATGAGCAGTTCTTC.

The CDR3 reads CAWSVRVWEKLFF. Here the CDR3 DNA reads TGTGCCTGGAGTGTAAGGGTTTGGGAAAAACTGTTTTTT. V is TRBV30 and J is TRBJ1-4; D call uncertain. CDR1 GTSNPN and CDR2 SVGIG come from the germline V gene (reference sequence). With 0 bases removed from V and 8 bases from J, the gap between germline ends came to 10 bases. The CDR3 loop spans 13 amino acids.

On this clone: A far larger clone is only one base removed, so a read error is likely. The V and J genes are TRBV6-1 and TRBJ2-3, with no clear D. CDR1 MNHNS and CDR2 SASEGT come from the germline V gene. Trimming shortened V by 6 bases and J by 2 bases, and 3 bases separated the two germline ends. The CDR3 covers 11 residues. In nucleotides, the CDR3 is TGTGCCAGCAGACCCACAGATACGCAGTATTTT. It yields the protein CASRPTDTQYF.

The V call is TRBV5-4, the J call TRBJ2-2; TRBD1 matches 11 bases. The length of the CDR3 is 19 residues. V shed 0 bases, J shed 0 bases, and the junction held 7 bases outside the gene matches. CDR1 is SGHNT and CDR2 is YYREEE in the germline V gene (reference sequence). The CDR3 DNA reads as TGTGCCAGCAGCTTGGGCGGGGACAGGGGGTTCGCGAACACCGGGGAGCTGTTTTTT. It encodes CASSLGGDRGFANTGELFF.

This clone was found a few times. The CDR3 region has the DNA TGCGCCAGCAGCCAGAGGGGGTGGAGCGGGAGTGTCGATACGCAGTATTTT. It is translated as CASSQRGWSGSVDTQYF. The chain has TRBV4-3 and TRBJ2-3; the match to TRBD2 covers 8 bases. The CDR3 has 17 amino acids. Trimming took 3 bases from V and 6 from J; bases not matched to a gene: 14. Germline V CDR1 and CDR2: LGHNA, YSLEER.

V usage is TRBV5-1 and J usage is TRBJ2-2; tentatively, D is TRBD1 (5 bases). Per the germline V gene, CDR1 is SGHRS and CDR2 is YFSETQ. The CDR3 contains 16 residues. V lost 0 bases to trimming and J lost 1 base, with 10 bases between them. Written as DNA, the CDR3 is TGCGCCAGCAGCTTGGAGGTGCAGGGGAACACCGGGGAGCTGTTTTTT. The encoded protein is CASSLEVQGNTGELFF.

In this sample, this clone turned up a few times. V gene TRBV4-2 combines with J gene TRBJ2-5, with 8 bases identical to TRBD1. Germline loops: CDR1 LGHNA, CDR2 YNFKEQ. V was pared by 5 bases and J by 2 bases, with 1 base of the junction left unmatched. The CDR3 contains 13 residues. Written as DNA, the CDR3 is TGTGCCAGCAGCGGGACAGGACAAGAGACCCAGTACTTC. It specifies CASSGTGQETQYF.

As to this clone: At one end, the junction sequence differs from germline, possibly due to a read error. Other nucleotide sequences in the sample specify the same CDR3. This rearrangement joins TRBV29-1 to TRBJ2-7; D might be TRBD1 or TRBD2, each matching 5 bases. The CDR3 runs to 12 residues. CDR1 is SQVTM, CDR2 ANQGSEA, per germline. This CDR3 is CSVEAWGPEQYF. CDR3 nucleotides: TGTAGCGTTGAGGCCTGGGGCCCCGAGCAGTACTTC.

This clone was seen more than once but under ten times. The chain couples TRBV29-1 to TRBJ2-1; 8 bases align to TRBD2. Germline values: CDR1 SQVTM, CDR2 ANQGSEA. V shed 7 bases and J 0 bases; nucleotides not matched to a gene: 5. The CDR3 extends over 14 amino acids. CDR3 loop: CSGEGTSSYNEQFF. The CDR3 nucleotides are TGCAGCGGCGAGGGGACTAGCTCCTACAATGAGCAGTTCTTC.

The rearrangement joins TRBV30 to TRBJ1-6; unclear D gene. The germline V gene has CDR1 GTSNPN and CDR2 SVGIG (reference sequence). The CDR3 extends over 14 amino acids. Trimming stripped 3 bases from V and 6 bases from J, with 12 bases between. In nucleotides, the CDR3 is TGTGCCTGGAGCTCCGGACGGCTTAATTCACCCCTCCACTTT. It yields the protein CAWSSGRLNSPLHF.

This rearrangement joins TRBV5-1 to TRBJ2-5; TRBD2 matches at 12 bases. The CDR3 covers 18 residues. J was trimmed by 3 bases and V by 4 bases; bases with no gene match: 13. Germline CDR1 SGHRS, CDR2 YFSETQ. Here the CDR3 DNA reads TGCGCCAGCAGCCCCCCCTCGGCTAGCGGGAGGGCCGAAGAGACCCAGTACTTC. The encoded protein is CASSPPSASGRAEETQYF.

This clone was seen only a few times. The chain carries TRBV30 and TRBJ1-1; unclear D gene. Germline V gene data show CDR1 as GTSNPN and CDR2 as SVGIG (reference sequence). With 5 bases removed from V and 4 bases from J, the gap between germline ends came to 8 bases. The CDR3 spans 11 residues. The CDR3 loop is CAWGHITEAFF. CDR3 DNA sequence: TGTGCCTGGGGGCACATCACTGAAGCTTTCTTT.

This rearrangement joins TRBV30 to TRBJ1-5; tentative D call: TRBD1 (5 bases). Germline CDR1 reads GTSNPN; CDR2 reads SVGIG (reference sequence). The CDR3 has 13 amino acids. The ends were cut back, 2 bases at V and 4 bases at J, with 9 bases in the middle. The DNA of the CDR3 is TGTGCCTGGAGTCGACAGTTAAATCAGCCCCAGCATTTT. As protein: CAWSRQLNQPQHF.

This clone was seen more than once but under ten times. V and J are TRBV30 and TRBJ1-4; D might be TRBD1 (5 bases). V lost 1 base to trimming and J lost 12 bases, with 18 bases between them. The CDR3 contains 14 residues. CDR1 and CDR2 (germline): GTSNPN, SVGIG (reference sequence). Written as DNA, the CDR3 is TGTGCCTGGAGTGAAGGGCAGGGAGCTTCTGAACTGTTTTTT. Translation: CAWSEGQGASELFF.

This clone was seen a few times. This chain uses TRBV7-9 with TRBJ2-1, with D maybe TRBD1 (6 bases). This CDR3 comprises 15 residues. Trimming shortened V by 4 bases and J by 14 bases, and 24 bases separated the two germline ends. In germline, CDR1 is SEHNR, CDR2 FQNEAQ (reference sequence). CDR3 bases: TGTGCCAGCAGCTCCGACAGGCTGGTGACGCAGTCTGAGTTCTTC. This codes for CASSSDRLVTQSEFF.

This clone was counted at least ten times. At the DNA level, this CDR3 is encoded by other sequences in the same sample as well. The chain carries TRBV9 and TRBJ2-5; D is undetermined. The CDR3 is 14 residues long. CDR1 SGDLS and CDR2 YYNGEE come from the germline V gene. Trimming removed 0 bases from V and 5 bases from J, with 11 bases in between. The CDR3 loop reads CASSVGPTGETQYF. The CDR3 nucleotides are TGTGCCAGCAGCGTAGGACCGACTGGGGAGACCCAGTACTTC.

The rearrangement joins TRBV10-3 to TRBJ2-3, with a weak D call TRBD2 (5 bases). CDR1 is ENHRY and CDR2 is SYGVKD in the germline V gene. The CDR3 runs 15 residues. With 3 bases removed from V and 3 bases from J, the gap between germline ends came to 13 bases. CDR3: CAISDEGRGTDTQYF. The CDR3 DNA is TGTGCCATCAGTGATGAGGGTCGAGGGACAGATACGCAGTATTTT.

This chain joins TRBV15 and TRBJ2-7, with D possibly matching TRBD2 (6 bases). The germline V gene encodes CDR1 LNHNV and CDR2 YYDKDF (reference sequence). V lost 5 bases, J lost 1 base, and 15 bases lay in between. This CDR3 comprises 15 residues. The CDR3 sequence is CATSGGVGRSYEQYF. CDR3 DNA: TGTGCCACCAGCGGAGGGGTGGGTCGTTCCTACGAGCAGTACTTC.

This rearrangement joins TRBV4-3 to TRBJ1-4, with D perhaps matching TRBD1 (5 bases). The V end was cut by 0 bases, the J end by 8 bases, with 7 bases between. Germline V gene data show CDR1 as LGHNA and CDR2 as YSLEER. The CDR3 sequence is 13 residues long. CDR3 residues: CASSQEPGEKLFF. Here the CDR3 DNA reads TGCGCCAGCAGCCAAGAACCAGGGGAAAAACTGTTTTTT.

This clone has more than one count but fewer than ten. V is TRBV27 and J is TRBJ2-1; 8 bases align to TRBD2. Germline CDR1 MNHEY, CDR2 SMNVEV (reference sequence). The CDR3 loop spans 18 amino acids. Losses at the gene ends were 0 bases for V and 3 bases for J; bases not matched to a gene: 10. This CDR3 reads CASSLSVRLAHNYNEQFF. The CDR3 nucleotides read TGTGCCAGCAGTTTATCGGTGAGACTAGCGCATAACTACAATGAGCAGTTCTTC.

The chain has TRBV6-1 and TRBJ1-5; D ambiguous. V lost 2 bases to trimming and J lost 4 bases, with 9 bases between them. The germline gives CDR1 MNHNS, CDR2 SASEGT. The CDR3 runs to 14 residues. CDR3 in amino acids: CASSELGDNQPQHF. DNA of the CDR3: TGTGCCAGCAGTGAATTGGGAGATAATCAGCCCCAGCATTTT.

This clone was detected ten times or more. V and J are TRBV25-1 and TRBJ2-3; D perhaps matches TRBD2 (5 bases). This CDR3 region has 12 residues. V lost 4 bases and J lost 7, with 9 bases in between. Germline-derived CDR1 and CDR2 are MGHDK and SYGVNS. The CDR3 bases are TGTGCCAGCAGTGGGACTCTTTATACGCAGTATTTT. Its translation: CASSGTLYTQYF.

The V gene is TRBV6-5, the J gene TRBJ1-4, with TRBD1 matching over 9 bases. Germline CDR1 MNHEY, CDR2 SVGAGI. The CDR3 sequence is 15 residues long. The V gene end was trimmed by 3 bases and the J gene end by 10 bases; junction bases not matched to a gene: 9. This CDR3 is CASSYSGTGSGKLFF. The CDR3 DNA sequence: TGTGCCAGCAGTTATTCCGGGACAGGGTCGGGAAAACTGTTTTTT.

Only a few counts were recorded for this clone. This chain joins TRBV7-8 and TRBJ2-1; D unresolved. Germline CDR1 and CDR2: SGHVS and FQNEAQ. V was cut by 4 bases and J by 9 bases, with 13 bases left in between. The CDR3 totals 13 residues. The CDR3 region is CASSSLGKGEQFF. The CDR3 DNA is TGTGCCAGCAGCTCCTTAGGAAAGGGTGAGCAGTTCTTC.

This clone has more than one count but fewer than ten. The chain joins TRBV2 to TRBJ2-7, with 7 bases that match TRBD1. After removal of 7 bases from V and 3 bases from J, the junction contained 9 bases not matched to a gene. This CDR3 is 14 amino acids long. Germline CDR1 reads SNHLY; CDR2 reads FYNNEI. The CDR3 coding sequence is TGTGCCAGCAAAGGAGACAGGGACCTCTACGAGCAGTACTTC. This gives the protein CASKGDRDLYEQYF.

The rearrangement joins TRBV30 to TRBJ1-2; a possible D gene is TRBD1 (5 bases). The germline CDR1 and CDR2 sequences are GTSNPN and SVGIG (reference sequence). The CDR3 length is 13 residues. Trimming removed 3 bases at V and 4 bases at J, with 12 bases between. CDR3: CAWSVTARYGYTF. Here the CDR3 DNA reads TGTGCCTGGAGCGTGACAGCCCGCTATGGCTACACCTTC.

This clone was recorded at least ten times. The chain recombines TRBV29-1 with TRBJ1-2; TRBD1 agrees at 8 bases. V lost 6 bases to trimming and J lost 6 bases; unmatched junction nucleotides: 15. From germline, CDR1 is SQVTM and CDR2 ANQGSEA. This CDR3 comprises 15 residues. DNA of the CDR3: TGCAGCGTCCACAAACCCGGGGCAGGGGGCGATGGCTACACCTTC. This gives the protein CSVHKPGAGGDGYTF.